This TCR beta chain comes out of a study of response to subunit inactivated influenza vaccine. Study conclusions and caveats: The authors put forward the suggestion that each seasonal influenza vaccination may bring in only a limited number of new T cells.

The germline V gene has CDR1 SNHLY and CDR2 FYNNEI. The CDR3 is 14 residues long. Losses at the gene ends were 5 bases for V and 2 bases for J; bases not matched to a gene: 0. TCRdb ran MiXCR on the RT-PCR reads and lists one entry per CDR3 protein. This table has more than 450,000 distinct CDR3 sequences, approximately 10% appearing once. Points on this clonotype: Its cognate antigen is unknown.

These same data were also listed under a study on T cells expressing NK-cell markers. As that study records: TCR beta cDNA was made by 5'RACE template switching with UMIs. The sequencing cohort of eight donors included seven HCMV-seropositive individuals and one seronegative individual. There were four donors in whom these clonotypes also led the CD3+CD56-NKG2C+ fraction.

The chain carries TRBV2 and TRBJ2-1; 10 nucleotides agree with TRBD2. The sequence was collected from a man in his fifties who received an inactivated influenza vaccine. The material was PBMCs from blood, obtained on the day of vaccination. The CDR3 here is CASSSGRAYNEQFF. CDR3 DNA: TGTGCCAGCAGTAGCGGGAGGGCCTACAATGAGCAGTTCTTC. The whole variable domain, filled in from reference TRBV2 and TRBJ2-1, reads EPEVTQTPSHQVTQMGQEVILRCVPISNHLYFYWYRQILGQKVEFLVSFYNNEISEKSEIFDDQFSVERPDGSNFTLKIRSTKLEDSAMYFCASSSGRAYNEQFFGPGTRLTVL.